Listed below are T cell receptor beta chains from one sample, sequenced in a study of blood T cell repertoires in COVID-19. Assay: immunoSEQ multiplex PCR; the TCRdb copy retains only in-frame clones and omits some. The sample contains 150,000 to 200,000 clones, around 78% of which appear only once. Sequencing was performed on PBMCs or T cells enriched from blood (not recorded which). These receptor sequences come from a woman between 45 and 60 years old who had recovered from COVID-19. CDR3s include the opening cysteine and the closing phenylalanine or tryptophan. D genes are given only for firm matches. Some rows have no size entry. The others give once, few or many, or a class for an expanded clone.

J: TRBJ1-3; size: once; V: TRBV10-1; D: NA; CDR3: CASSLPPGRGNTIYF; DNA: TGCGCCAGCAGCCTCCCGCCGGGTAGGGGAAACACCATATATTTT
J: TRBJ1-1; size: NA; V: TRBV6-5; D: TRBD1; CDR3: CASSLTGGRTEAFF; DNA: TGTGCCAGCAGTCTTACAGGGGGCCGCACTGAAGCTTTCTTT
J: TRBJ2-2; size: NA; V: TRBV7-2; D: TRBD1; CDR3: CASSWSWDREIGELFF; DNA: TGTGCCAGCAGCTGGTCATGGGACAGGGAGATCGGGGAGCTGTTTTTT
J: TRBJ1-2; size: few; V: TRBV11-1; D: TRBD1; CDR3: CASSLKAQGQIYGYTF; DNA: TGTGCCAGCAGCCTAAAAGCTCAGGGACAGATCTATGGCTACACCTTC
J: TRBJ2-3; size: NA; V: TRBV2; D: NA; CDR3: CASGPGLTTDTQYF; DNA: TGTGCCAGCGGACCGGGACTTACCACAGATACGCAGTATTTT
J: TRBJ2-2; size: NA; V: TRBV28; D: TRBD2; CDR3: CASSLSTGTSGGLGELFF; DNA: TGTGCCAGCAGCTTAAGTACCGGGACTAGCGGGGGCCTCGGGGAGCTGTTTTTT
J: TRBJ1-1; size: NA; V: TRBV27; D: TRBD1; CDR3: CASSPIGQGNTEAFF; DNA: TGTGCCAGCAGCCCGATCGGACAGGGGAACACTGAAGCTTTCTTT
J: TRBJ2-1; size: NA; V: TRBV21-1; D: NA; CDR3: CASSMGDRKANEQFF; DNA: TGTGCCAGCAGCATGGGGGACAGGAAAGCAAATGAGCAGTTCTTC
J: TRBJ1-1; size: NA; V: TRBV6-5; D: NA; CDR3: CASRTVGGSAEAFF; DNA: TGTGCCAGCAGGACGGTGGGGGGGTCGGCTGAAGCTTTCTTT
J: TRBJ2-4; size: NA; V: TRBV6-5; D: TRBD1; CDR3: CASSSSGTGENIQYF; DNA: TGTGCCAGCAGTTCCTCCGGGACAGGGGAAAACATTCAGTACTTC
J: TRBJ1-6; size: NA; V: TRBV19; D: TRBD1; CDR3: CASRDRANSPLHF; DNA: TGTGCCAGTAGGGACAGGGCGAATTCACCCCTCCACTTT
J: TRBJ1-2; size: NA; V: TRBV5-5; D: TRBD1; CDR3: CASSLDRGWGYTF; DNA: TGTGCCAGCAGCTTGGACAGGGGTTGGGGCTACACCTTC
J: TRBJ1-4; size: NA; V: TRBV6-2/TRBV6-3; D: NA; CDR3: CASSYGPTDGEKLFF; DNA: TGTGCCAGCAGTTACGGGCCCACCGATGGTGAAAAACTGTTTTTT
J: TRBJ2-1; size: NA; V: TRBV3-1/TRBV3-2; D: TRBD2; CDR3: CASSHLGAGGTSYNEQFF; DNA: TGTGCCAGCAGCCACCTTGGGGCGGGGGGGACCTCCTACAATGAGCAGTTCTTC
J: TRBJ2-1; size: NA; V: TRBV19; D: NA; CDR3: CASRVAQGSEQFF; DNA: TGTGCCAGTAGGGTCGCTCAGGGGAGTGAGCAGTTCTTC
J: TRBJ1-5; size: NA; V: TRBV7-9; D: NA; CDR3: CASSREGKKNQPQHF; DNA: TGTGCCAGCAGCCGGGAAGGTAAAAAGAATCAGCCCCAGCATTTT
J: TRBJ1-1; size: NA; V: TRBV3-1/TRBV3-2; D: TRBD1; CDR3: CASSPPGQGANTEAFF; DNA: TGTGCCAGCAGCCCACCGGGACAGGGGGCGAACACTGAAGCTTTCTTT
J: TRBJ2-2; size: NA; V: TRBV6-6; D: NA; CDR3: CASRPQGRTGELFF; DNA: TGTGCCAGCAGACCACAAGGGAGAACCGGGGAGCTGTTTTTT
J: TRBJ2-1; size: NA; V: TRBV11-2; D: NA; CDR3: CASSPQGTLGNEQFF; DNA: TGTGCCAGCAGCCCCCAAGGGACTCTAGGCAATGAGCAGTTCTTC
J: TRBJ2-2; size: once; V: TRBV9; D: NA; CDR3: CASSPYTGELFF; DNA: TGTGCCAGCAGCCCTTACACCGGGGAGCTGTTTTTT
J: TRBJ1-2; size: NA; V: TRBV2; D: NA; CDR3: CASSEAGPYGYTF; DNA: TGTGCCAGCAGTGAAGCTGGGCCCTATGGCTACACCTTC
J: TRBJ1-2; size: once; V: TRBV23-1; D: NA; CDR3: CASATPARGNDRYGYTF; DNA: TGCGCCAGCGCGACTCCGGCTAGGGGGAACGACAGATATGGCTACACCTTC
J: TRBJ1-2; size: once; V: TRBV5-6; D: NA; CDR3: CASSLNRLPNYGYTF; DNA: TGTGCCAGCAGCTTAAACAGGTTACCAAACTATGGCTACACCTTC
J: TRBJ1-6; size: NA; V: TRBV11-3; D: NA; CDR3: CASSFYGDSPLHF; DNA: TGTGCCAGCAGCTTCTACGGGGATTCACCCCTCCACTTT
J: TRBJ1-1; size: NA; V: TRBV2; D: NA; CDR3: CASSWADTEAFF; DNA: TGTGCCAGCAGTTGGGCCGACACTGAAGCTTTCTTT
J: TRBJ1-1; size: NA; V: TRBV6-5; D: TRBD1; CDR3: CASRKQGRETEAFF; DNA: TGTGCCAGCAGGAAACAGGGGCGGGAAACTGAAGCTTTCTTT
J: TRBJ2-2; size: NA; V: TRBV6-5; D: NA; CDR3: CASSTIGRTGELFF; DNA: TGTGCCAGCAGTACTATCGGTCGGACCGGGGAGCTGTTTTTT
J: TRBJ2-3; size: once; V: TRBV9; D: TRBD2; CDR3: CASSLFSGGSTDTQYF; DNA: TGTGCCAGCAGCCTCTTTAGCGGGGGAAGCACAGATACGCAGTATTTT
J: TRBJ1-1; size: NA; V: TRBV28; D: NA; CDR3: CASSLGQGKAFF; DNA: TGTGCCAGCAGTTTAGGGCAGGGGAAAGCTTTCTTT
J: TRBJ1-1; size: NA; V: TRBV5-1; D: NA; CDR3: CASSLGGDTEAFF; DNA: TGCGCCAGCAGCCTCGGTGGAGACACTGAAGCTTTCTTT